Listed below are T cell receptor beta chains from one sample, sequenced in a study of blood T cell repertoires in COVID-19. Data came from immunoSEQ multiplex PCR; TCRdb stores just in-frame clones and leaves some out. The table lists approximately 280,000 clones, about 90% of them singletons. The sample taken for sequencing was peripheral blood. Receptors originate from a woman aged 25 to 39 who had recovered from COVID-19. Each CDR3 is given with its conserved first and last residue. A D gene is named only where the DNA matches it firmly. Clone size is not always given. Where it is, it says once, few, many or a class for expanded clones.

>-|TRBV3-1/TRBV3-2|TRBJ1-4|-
CASSPYSNEKLFF
TGTGCCAGCAGCCCATACAGTAATGAAAAACTGTTTTTT
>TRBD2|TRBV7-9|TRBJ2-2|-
CASSPRTSGRNGELFF
TGTGCCAGCAGCCCGCGAACTAGCGGGAGGAACGGGGAGCTGTTTTTT
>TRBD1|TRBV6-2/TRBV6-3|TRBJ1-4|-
CASSFIHRGVNEKLFF
TGTGCCAGCAGTTTTATTCACAGGGGGGTTAATGAAAAACTGTTTTTT
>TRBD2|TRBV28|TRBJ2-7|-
CASTLELAGVYEQYF
TGTGCCAGCACTTTGGAGCTAGCGGGAGTCTACGAGCAGTACTTC
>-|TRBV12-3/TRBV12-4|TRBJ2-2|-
CASSLRRTGELFF
TGTGCCAGCAGTTTAAGGCGGACCGGGGAGCTGTTTTTT
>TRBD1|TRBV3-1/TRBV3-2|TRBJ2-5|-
CASSQTSRTGQETQYF
TGTGCCAGCAGCCAAACCTCGAGGACAGGACAAGAGACCCAGTACTTC
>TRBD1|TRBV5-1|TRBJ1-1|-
CASSYGTGRVTEAFF
TGCGCCAGCAGCTACGGGACAGGGCGTGTCACTGAAGCTTTCTTT
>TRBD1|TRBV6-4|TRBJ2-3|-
CASRDRAGADTQYF
TGTGCCAGCAGGGACAGGGCGGGCGCAGATACGCAGTATTTT
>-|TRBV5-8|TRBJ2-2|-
CASSLKGGSPNTGELFF
TGTGCCAGCAGCTTGAAGGGGGGGAGCCCGAACACCGGGGAGCTGTTTTTT
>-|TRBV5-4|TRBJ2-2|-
CASSLRTTAGELFF
TGTGCCAGCAGCTTGAGGACTACTGCCGGGGAGCTGTTTTTT
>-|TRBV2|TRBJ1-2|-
CASSESQGYYGYTF
TGTGCCAGCAGTGAATCACAGGGATACTATGGCTACACCTTC
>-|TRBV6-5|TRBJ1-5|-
CASSYEVQPQHF
TGTGCCAGCAGTTACGAGGTTCAGCCCCAGCATTTT
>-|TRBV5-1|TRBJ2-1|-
CASSLPTGTPSYEQFF
TGCGCCAGCAGCCTCCCTACCGGGACTCCCTCCTATGAGCAGTTCTTC
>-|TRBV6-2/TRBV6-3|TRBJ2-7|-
CASSTGEVHEQYF
TGTGCCAGCAGCACAGGGGAGGTCCACGAGCAGTACTTC
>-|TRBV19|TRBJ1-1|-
CASRTAGLNTEAFF
TGTGCCAGTAGAACCGCGGGCCTGAACACTGAAGCTTTCTTT
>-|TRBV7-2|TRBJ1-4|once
CASSPEGGEKLFF
TGTGCCAGCAGCCCCGAGGGCGGAGAAAAACTGTTTTTT
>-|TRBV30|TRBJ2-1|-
CAWRLLAGGEQFF
TGTGCCTGGAGGCTACTAGCCGGGGGTGAGCAGTTCTTC
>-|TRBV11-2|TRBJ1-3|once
CASSSTGTGNTIYF
TGTGCCAGCAGTTCTACCGGGACTGGAAACACCATATATTTT
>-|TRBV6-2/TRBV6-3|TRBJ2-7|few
CASSGTFDYEQYF
TGTGCCAGCAGCGGGACATTTGACTACGAGCAGTACTTC
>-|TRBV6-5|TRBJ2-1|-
CASRDGGLNEQFF
TGTGCCAGCAGGGACGGAGGTCTCAATGAGCAGTTCTTC
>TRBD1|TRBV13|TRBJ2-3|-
CASSRAGTGGSSTDTQYF
TGTGCCAGCAGCCGCGCCGGGACAGGGGGCAGTAGCACAGATACGCAGTATTTT
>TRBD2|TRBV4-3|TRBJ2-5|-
CASSQGEGETQYF
TGCGCCAGCAGCCAAGGGGAGGGGGAGACCCAGTACTTC
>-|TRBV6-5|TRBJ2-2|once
CASSWAPAEELFF
TGTGCCAGCAGTTGGGCCCCAGCTGAGGAGCTGTTTTTT
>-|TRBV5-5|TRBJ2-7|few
CASSRGSSAYEQYF
TGTGCCAGCAGCCGAGGGAGTTCGGCCTACGAGCAGTACTTC
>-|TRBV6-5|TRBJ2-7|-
CASSQGGAIDEQYF
TGTGCCAGCAGCCAAGGGGGGGCGATCGACGAGCAGTACTTC
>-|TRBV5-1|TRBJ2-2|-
CASSPEGLYTGELFF
TGCGCCAGCAGTCCGGAGGGCCTGTACACCGGGGAGCTGTTTTTT
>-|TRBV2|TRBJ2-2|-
CASMSGANTGELFF
TGTGCCAGCATGTCGGGTGCGAACACCGGGGAGCTGTTTTTT
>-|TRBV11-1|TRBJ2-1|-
CASSFGGNEQFF
TGTGCCAGCAGCTTCGGAGGGAATGAGCAGTTCTTC
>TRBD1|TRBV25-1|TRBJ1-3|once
CASRMTGRGNTIYF
TGTGCCAGCAGAATGACAGGGCGAGGAAACACCATATATTTT
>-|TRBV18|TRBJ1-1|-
CASSPPWFGEAFF
TGTGCCAGCTCACCACCTTGGTTCGGTGAAGCTTTCTTT
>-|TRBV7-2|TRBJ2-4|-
CASSLAAGSIPKNIQYF
TGTGCCAGCAGCTTAGCTGCGGGGTCAATCCCCAAAAACATTCAGTACTTC
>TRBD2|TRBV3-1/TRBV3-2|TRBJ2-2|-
CASSLRTSGNTGELFF
TGTGCCAGCAGCCTAAGGACTAGCGGGAACACCGGGGAGCTGTTTTTT
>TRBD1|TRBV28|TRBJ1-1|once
CASSTFFRDRGKTEAFF
TGTGCCAGCAGTACGTTTTTCCGGGACAGGGGAAAAACTGAAGCTTTCTTT
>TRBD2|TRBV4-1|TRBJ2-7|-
CASSQSRTSLHEQYF
TGCGCCAGCAGCCAATCCCGGACTAGCCTCCACGAGCAGTACTTC
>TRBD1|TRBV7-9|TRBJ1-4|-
CASSPRDRRNNEKLFF
TGTGCCAGCAGCCCAAGGGACAGACGGAACAATGAAAAACTGTTTTTT
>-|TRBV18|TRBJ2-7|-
CASSPGDNYEQYF
TGTGCCAGCTCACCAGGGGACAACTACGAGCAGTACTTC
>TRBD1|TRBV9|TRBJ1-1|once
CASRPQTGANTEAFF
TGTGCCAGCAGGCCCCAGACAGGGGCGAACACTGAAGCTTTCTTT
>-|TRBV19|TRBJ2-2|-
CASSGQELTGELFF
TGTGCCAGTAGTGGGCAGGAACTTACCGGGGAGCTGTTTTTT
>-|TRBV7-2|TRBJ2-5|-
CASSLGAGGETQYF
TGTGCCAGCAGCTTAGGGGCGGGCGGGGAGACCCAGTACTTC
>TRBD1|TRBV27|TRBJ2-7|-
CASSFNRGHEQYF
TGTGCCAGCAGTTTTAACAGGGGACACGAGCAGTACTTC
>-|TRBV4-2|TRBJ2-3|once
CASSPLMAGQITDTQYF
TGTGCCAGCAGCCCCCTAATGGCGGGACAGATCACAGATACGCAGTATTTT
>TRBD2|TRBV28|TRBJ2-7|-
CASSRPTSPDEQYF
TGTGCCAGCAGCCGTCCGACTAGCCCAGACGAGCAGTACTTC
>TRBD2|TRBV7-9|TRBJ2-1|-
CASSVTSGGEEQFF
TGTGCCAGCAGCGTGACTAGCGGGGGGGAGGAGCAGTTCTTC
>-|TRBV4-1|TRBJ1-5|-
CASSHAGLSNQPQHF
TGCGCCAGCAGCCACGCGGGGCTTAGCAATCAGCCCCAGCATTTT
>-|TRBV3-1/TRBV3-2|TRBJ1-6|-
CASSQEGAARNSPLHF
TGTGCCAGCAGCCAAGAGGGTGCCGCGCGGAATTCACCCCTCCACTTT
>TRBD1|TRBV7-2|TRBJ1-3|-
CASRLLPGTGNTIYF
TGTGCCAGCAGATTACTGCCCGGGACAGGGAACACCATATATTTT
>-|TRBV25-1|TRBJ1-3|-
CASSEWKGANTIYF
TGTGCCAGCAGTGAATGGAAAGGGGCCAACACCATATATTTT
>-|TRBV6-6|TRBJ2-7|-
CASMADSYEQYF
TGTGCCAGCATGGCGGACTCCTACGAGCAGTACTTC
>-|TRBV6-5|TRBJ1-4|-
CASSYSGGAANEKLFF
TGTGCCAGCAGTTACTCGGGGGGGGCAGCTAATGAAAAACTGTTTTTT